This TCR beta chain was found in a study of blood T cell repertoires in COVID-19. Turning to the study itself: COVID-19 samples, acute and convalescent, were from the United States, Italy and Spain. Sources were T cells, B-cell-depleted T cells, or PBMCs; the material itself was cDNA or gDNA.

Using immunoSEQ multiplex PCR, the repertoire was profiled, and TCRdb retains in-frame clones only, with some absent. The table lists 250,000 to 300,000 clones, more than 80% of them singletons. Trimming left V 6 bases short and J 0 bases short, with 10 bases between. The CDR3 runs to 14 residues. CDR1 SGHAT and CDR2 FQNNGV come from the germline V gene. Enrollment of patients from Seattle took place during active infection, with longitudinal follow-up. Material for sequencing was peripheral blood. This chain joins TRBV11-2 and TRBJ2-3, with a weak D call TRBD2 (6 bases). This TCR was recovered from a woman aged 50 to 65 with COVID-19, enrolled during active disease. The CDR3 nucleotides read TGTGCCAGCAGGGGCGGGACTAGCACAGATACGCAGTATTTT. Its translation: CASRGGTSTDTQYF. Together with reference TRBV11-2 and TRBJ2-3, the CDR3 gives the full variable domain: EAGVAQSPRYKIIEKRQSVAFWCNPISGHATLYWYQQILGQGPKLLIQFQNNGVVDDSQLPKDRFSAERLKGVDSTLKIQPAKLEDSAVYLCASRGGTSTDTQYFGPGTRLTVL.